This TCR beta chain is from a study of blood T cell repertoires in COVID-19 (TCRdb year 2020). Study-wide context: Collaborator samples came from the United States, Italy and Spain and covered acute and convalescent phases of COVID-19. The prospective study material was composed of cDNA or gDNA derived from T cells, B-cell-depleted T cells, or PBMCs. Subjects who had been exposed to COVID-19, were actively infected with it, or had recovered from it provided the deeply sampled blood TCRbeta repertoires that made up the dataset. The repertoires were released in a freely available public database intended as a resource for research on the immune response to SARS-CoV-2. The samples were drawn from two sources: the first 160 participants of the ongoing ImmuneRACE study, and fewer than 1,500 subjects contributed by 6 global collaborators. Sample metadata almost always included a de-identified subject ID, COVID-19 status, age in years and sex. HLA class I and class II types, where available, came from metadata supplied by the sample provider rather than from assay-based typing. Here is what the overall study found, with its caveats: The quantity of clinical and demographic metadata differed by source and by participant and was supplied without curation.

The CDR3 holds 16 amino acids from the cysteine to the phenylalanine. Only the CDR3 portion is preserved as DNA: 48 bases, with reading frame beginning at the first base. V loses 4 bases of germline sequence and J loses 5 bases, and the interval between the two ends is 18 bases. Reading the germline V gene gives CDR1 MGHRA and CDR2 YSYEKL. With respect to this clone: It lacks a known antigen. No quality values exist for individual bases; no much larger clone is one base distant.

Whole blood was collected in K2EDTA tubes by collaborating institutions according to the institutions' own protocols. Collaborator samples were shipped for TCRbeta analysis as frozen whole blood, isolated PBMCs, or DNA extracted from either sample type. TCRbeta CDR3 regions were amplified from genomic DNA using the immunoSEQ Assay, a bias-controlled multiplex PCR. For the original study's pipeline: Within the assay, amplification of reference gene primers was used to estimate how many nucleated cells each sample contained. To quantify the absolute abundance of each unique TCRbeta CDR3 rearrangement, sequence reads were collapsed and filtered. Productive Simpson clonality was computed per sample as the square root of Simpson's diversity index over productive rearrangements. TCRdb re-hosts the immuneACCESS table, in-frame sequences only. Its copies lack some clones; in the studies checked, an unresolved V gene accounts for under half of them, and the cause for the rest is not known. V, J and clone size are those of that table, while D and trimming were read from the DNA. A total of roughly 120,000 clones appear in this sample, roughly 84% of them only once. 3% to 3.5% of the sample is taken by the ten largest.

The sample taken for sequencing was peripheral blood. Rearrangement joined TRBV4-1 to TRBJ2-1; a tentative D match to TRBD1 spans 6 bases. The TCR originated in a man aged 35-49 years with acute or convalescent COVID-19. The CDR3 here reads CASSPGPQGYHNEQFF. The DNA sequence reads TGCGCCAGCAGCCCCGGGCCGCAGGGGTACCACAATGAGCAGTTCTTC.